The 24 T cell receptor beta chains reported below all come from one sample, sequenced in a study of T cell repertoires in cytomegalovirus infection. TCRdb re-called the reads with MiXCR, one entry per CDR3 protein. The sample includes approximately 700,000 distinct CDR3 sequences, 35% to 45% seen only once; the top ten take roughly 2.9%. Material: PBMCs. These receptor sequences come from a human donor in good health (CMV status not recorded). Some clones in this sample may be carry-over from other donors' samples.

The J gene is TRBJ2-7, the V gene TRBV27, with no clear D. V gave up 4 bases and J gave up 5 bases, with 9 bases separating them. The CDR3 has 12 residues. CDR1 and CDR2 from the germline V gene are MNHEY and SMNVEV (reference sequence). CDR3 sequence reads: CASSSFLDEQYF. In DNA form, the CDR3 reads TGTGCCAGCAGTTCCTTTCTGGACGAGCAGTACTTC.

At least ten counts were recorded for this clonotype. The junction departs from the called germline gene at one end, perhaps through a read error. CDR3 residues: CASSPRTGDGYNEQFF. The CDR3 DNA reads TGTGCTAGCAGCCCCAGGACAGGGGATGGCTACAATGAGCAGTTCTTC. The chain employs TRBV7-7 and TRBJ2-1; 9 nucleotides line up with TRBD1. The length of the CDR3 is 16 residues. Germline V gene sequence: CDR1 SSHAT, CDR2 FNYEAQ (reference sequence).

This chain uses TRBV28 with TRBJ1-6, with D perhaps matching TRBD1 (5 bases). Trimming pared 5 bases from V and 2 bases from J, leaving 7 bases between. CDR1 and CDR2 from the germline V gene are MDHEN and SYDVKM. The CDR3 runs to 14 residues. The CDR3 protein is CASSAGAYNSPLHF. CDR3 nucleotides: TGTGCCAGCAGTGCGGGGGCCTATAATTCACCCCTCCACTTT.

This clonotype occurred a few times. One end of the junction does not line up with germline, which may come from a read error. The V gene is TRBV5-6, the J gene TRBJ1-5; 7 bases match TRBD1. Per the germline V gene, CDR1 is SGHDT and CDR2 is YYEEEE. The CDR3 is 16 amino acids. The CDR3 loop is CASSLAVAGGNRPQHF. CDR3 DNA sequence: TGTGCCAGCAGCTTGGCCGTGGCAGGGGGAAATCGGCCCCAGCATTTT.

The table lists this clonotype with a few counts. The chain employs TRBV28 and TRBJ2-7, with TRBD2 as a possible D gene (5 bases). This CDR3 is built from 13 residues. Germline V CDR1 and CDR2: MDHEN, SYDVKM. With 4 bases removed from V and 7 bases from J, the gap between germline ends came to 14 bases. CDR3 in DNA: TGTGCCAGCAGTTCCAATGGGCCGGGAGAGCAGTACTTC. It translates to CASSSNGPGEQYF.

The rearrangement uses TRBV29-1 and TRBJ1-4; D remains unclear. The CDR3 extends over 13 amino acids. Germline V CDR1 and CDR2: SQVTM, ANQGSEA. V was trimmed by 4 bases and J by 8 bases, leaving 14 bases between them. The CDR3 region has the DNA TGCAGCGTTGGAGAAGGTCCCGGGGAAAAACTGTTTTTT. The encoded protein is CSVGEGPGEKLFF.

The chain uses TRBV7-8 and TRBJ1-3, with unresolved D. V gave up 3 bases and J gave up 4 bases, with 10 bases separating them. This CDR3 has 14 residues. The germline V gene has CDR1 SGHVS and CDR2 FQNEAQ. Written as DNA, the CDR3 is TGTGCCAGCAGCTTCCAGATCGGGGGAAACACCATATATTTT. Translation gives CASSFQIGGNTIYF. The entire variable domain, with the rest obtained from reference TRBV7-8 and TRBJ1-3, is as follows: GAGVSQSPRYKVAKRGQDVALRCDPISGHVSLFWYQQALGQGPEFLTYFQNEAQLDKSGLPSDRFFAERPEGSVSTLKIQRTQQEDSAVYLCASSFQIGGNTIYFGEGSWLTVV.

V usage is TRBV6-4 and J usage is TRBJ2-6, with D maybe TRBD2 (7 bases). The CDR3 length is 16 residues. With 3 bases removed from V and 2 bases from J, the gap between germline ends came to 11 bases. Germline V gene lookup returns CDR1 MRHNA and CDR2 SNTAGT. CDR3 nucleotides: TGTGCCAGCAGTGAAGTAGGGGGGGCTGGGGCCAACGTCCTGACTTTC. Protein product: CASSEVGGAGANVLTF.

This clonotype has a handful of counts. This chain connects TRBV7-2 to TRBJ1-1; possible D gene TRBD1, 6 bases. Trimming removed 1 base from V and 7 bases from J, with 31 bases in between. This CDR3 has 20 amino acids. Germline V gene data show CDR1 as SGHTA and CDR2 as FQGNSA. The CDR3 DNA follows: TGTGCCAGCAGCTTAGAGTGGCTGGGGGCCGCATCGGGCCTCAAGGATGAAGCTTTCTTT. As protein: CASSLEWLGAASGLKDEAFF. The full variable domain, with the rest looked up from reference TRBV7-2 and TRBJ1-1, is GAGVSQSPSNKVTEKGKDVELRCDPISGHTALYWYRQSLGQGLEFLIYFQGNSAPDKSGLPSDRFSAERTGGSVSTLTIQRTQQEDSAVYLCASSLEWLGAASGLKDEAFFGQGTRLTVV.

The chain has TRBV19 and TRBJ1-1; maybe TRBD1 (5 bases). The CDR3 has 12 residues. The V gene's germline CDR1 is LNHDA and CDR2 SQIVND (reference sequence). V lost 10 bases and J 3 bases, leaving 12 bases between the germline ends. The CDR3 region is CATRVEYTEAFF. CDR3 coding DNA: TGTGCCACCAGGGTCGAATACACTGAAGCTTTCTTT.

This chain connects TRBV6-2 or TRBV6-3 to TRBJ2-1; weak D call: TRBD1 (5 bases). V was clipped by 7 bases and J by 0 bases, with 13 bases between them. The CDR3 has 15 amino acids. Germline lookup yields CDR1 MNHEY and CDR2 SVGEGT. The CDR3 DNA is TGTGCCAGCACCCAGGGCAGACTCTCCTACAATGAGCAGTTCTTC. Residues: CASTQGRLSYNEQFF.

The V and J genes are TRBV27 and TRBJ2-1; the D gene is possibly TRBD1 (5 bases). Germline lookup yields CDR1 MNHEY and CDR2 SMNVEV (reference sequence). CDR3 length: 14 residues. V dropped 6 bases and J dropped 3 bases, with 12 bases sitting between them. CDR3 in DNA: TGTGCCAGCAGAGGCTCTCAGGGCTACAATGAGCAGTTCTTC. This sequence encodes CASRGSQGYNEQFF.

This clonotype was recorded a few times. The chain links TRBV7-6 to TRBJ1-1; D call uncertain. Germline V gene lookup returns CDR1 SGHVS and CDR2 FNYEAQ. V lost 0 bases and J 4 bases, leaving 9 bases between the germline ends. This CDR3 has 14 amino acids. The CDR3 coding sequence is TGTGCCAGCAGCTTAGCAGGTACGGTCACTGAAGCTTTCTTT. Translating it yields CASSLAGTVTEAFF.

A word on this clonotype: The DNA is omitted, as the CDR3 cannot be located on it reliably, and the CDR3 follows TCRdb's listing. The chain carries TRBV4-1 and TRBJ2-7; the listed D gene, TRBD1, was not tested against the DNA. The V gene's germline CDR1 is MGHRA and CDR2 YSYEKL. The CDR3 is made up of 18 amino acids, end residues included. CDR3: CASSQIFGAGTVSYEQYF.

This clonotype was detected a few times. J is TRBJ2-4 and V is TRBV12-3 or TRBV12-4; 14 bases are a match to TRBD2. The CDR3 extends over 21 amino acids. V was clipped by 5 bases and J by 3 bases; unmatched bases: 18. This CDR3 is CASSSRVPGLAGEVVKNIQYF. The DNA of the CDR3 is TGTGCCAGCAGTAGCCGAGTGCCGGGACTAGCGGGAGAGGTTGTCAAAAACATTCAGTACTTC.

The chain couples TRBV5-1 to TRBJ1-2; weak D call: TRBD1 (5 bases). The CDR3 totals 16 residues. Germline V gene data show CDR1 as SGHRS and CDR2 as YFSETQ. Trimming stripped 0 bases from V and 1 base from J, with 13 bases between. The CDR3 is CASSLEATVFNYGYTF. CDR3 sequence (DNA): TGCGCCAGCAGCTTGGAGGCGACAGTGTTTAACTATGGCTACACCTTC. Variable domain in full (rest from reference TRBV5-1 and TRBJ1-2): KAGVTQTPRYLIKTRGQQVTLSCSPISGHRSVSWYQQTPGQGLQFLFEYFSETQRNKGNFPGRFSGRQFSNSRSEMNVSTLELGDSALYLCASSLEATVFNYGYTFGSGTRLTVV.

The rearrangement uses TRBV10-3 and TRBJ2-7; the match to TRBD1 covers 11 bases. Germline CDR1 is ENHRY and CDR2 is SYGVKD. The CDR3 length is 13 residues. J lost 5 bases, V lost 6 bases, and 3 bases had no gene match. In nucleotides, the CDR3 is TGTGCCATCAGGGACAGGGGGCAGGACGAGCAGTACTTC. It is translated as CAIRDRGQDEQYF.

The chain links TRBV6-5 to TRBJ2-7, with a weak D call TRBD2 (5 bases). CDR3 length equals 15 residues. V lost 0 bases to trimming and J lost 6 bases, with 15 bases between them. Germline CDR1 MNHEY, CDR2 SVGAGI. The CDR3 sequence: CASSYSRVVMAEQYF. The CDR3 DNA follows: TGTGCCAGCAGTTACTCGCGGGTGGTCATGGCCGAGCAGTACTTC.

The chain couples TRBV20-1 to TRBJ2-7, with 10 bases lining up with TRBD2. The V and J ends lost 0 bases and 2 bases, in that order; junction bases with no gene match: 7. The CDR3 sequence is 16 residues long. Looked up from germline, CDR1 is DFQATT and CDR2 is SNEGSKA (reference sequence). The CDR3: CSARDRSGRAPYEQYF. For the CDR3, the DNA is TGCAGTGCTAGAGATAGGAGCGGGAGGGCCCCCTACGAGCAGTACTTC.

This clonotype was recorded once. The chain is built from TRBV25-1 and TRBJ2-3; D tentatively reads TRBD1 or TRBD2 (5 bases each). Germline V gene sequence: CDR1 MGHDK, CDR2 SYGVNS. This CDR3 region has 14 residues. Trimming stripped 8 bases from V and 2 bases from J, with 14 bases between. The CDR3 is CASGPGPYTDTQYF. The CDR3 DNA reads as TGTGCCAGCGGGCCGGGACCATACACAGATACGCAGTATTTT.

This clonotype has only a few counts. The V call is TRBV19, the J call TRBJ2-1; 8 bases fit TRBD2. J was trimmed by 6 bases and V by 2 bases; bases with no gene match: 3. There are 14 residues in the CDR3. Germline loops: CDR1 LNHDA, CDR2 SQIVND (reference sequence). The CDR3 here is CASSIMAGGNEQFF. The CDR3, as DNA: TGTGCCAGTAGTATAATGGCGGGGGGCAATGAGCAGTTCTTC.

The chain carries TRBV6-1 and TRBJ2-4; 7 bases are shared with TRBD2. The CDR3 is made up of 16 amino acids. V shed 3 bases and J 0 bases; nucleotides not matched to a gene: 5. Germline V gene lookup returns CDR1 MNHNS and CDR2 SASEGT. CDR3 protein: CASSEKLAGAKNIQYF. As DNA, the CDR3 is TGTGCCAGCAGTGAGAAGTTAGCGGGAGCCAAAAACATTCAGTACTTC.

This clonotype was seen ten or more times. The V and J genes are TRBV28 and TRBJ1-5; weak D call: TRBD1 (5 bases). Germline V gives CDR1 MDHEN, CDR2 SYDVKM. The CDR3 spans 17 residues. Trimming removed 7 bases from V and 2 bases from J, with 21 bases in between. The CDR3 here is CASKREWGTVGNQPQHF. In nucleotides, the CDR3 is TGTGCCAGCAAGAGGGAATGGGGGACTGTGGGCAATCAGCCCCAGCATTTT.

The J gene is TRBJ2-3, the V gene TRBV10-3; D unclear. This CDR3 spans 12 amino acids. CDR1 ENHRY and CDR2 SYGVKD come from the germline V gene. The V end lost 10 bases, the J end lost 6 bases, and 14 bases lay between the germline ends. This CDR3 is CASFDNFDTQYF. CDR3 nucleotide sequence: TGTGCCAGTTTTGACAACTTCGATACGCAGTATTTT.